This is a list of T cell receptor beta chains from one sample in a study of naive and memory T cell subsets. In TCRdb, the UMI-ligation and nested PCR reads were re-called with MiXCR into one record per CDR3 protein. The sample yields approximately 150,000 distinct CDR3 sequences, about 20% seen once. Sequenced: naive CD8+ T cells from blood. These receptors came from a human donor in good health. The CDR3 runs from the conserved cysteine through the conserved F or W. Each record gives: V gene, CDR3 length, J gene, clone size, CDR3 protein. The size field is filled for only some rows; it gives once, few, many or a size class.

V: TRBV6-6; length: 12; J: TRBJ1-1; size: few; CDR3: CASTEQDTEAFF
V: TRBV6-2/TRBV6-3; length: 12; J: TRBJ1-1; size: few; CDR3: CASKVMNTEAFF
V: TRBV5-4; length: 16; J: TRBJ2-3; size: few; CDR3: CASSLPLAGGPHTQYF
V: TRBV7-2; length: 14; J: TRBJ2-5; size: few; CDR3: CASSLSGSLETQYF
V: TRBV20-1; length: 14; J: TRBJ2-5; size: NA; CDR3: CSARATQASETQYF
V: TRBV6-5; length: 12; J: TRBJ2-7; size: NA; CDR3: CASSPPGLAPHF
V: TRBV12-3/TRBV12-4; length: 15; J: TRBJ2-1; size: NA; CDR3: CASSFMILGDNEQFF
V: TRBV5-1; length: 12; J: TRBJ2-1; size: many; CDR3: CASSLEGNEQFF
V: TRBV29-1; length: 12; J: TRBJ2-7; size: few; CDR3: CSVEDLRGEQYF
V: TRBV29-1; length: 14; J: TRBJ2-7; size: NA; CDR3: CSARLEGKRYEQYF
V: TRBV27; length: 11; J: TRBJ2-3; size: NA; CDR3: CASSATDTQYF
V: TRBV6-6; length: 11; J: TRBJ2-5; size: NA; CDR3: CASSYLETQYF
V: TRBV28; length: 12; J: TRBJ2-3; size: few; CDR3: CASWRGGDTQYF
V: TRBV27; length: 16; J: TRBJ1-1; size: NA; CDR3: CASSPGTRGRSTEAFF
V: TRBV21-1; length: 15; J: TRBJ2-1; size: few; CDR3: CASTLQEFLHNEQFF
V: TRBV29-1; length: 13; J: TRBJ2-1; size: few; CDR3: CSVEAGSSVEQFF